The rows below give T cell receptor beta chains drawn from one sample of a study of OX40 agonist ivuxolimab in advanced cancers. The table came from immunoSEQ multiplex PCR; TCRdb's copy has only in-frame clones and leaves some out. The repertoire holds over 55,000 clones, with roughly 84% as singletons. This specimen consisted of CD4+ or CD8+ T cells sorted from blood, obtained in a trial of the OX40 agonist ivuxolimab. These receptors all stem from an adult with an advanced solid tumor such as melanoma, head and neck, liver or kidney cancer. Each CDR3 is given with its conserved first and last residue. A D gene is named only where the DNA matches it firmly. Expanded clones are given a class, and other clones once, few, many or no size at all.

V: TRBV5-4
J: TRBJ2-1
size: once
D: TRBD2
DNA: TGTGCCAGCAGCCGCGGGACTAGCGGCTCCTACAATGAGCAGTTCTTC
CDR3: CASSRGTSGSYNEQFF

V: TRBV27
J: TRBJ1-2
size: .
D: .
DNA: TGTGCCAGCAGTTTAGGGCCCTCTAACTATGGCTACACCTTC
CDR3: CASSLGPSNYGYTF

V: TRBV7-2
J: TRBJ1-2
size: .
D: .
DNA: TGTGCCAGCAGCCCCCCATGGTTGGGGGTTGGTCTTCTAGACTATGGCTACACCTTC
CDR3: CASSPPWLGVGLLDYGYTF

V: TRBV7-2
J: TRBJ2-7
size: .
D: .
DNA: TGTGCCAGCAGCTTATCGGGGGCGCGTAACGAGCAGTACTTC
CDR3: CASSLSGARNEQYF

V: TRBV7-2
J: TRBJ2-4
size: once
D: .
DNA: TGTGCCAGCAGCTTTAGTCCGGGGTACATTCAGTACTTC
CDR3: CASSFSPGYIQYF

V: TRBV27
J: TRBJ1-2
size: few
D: .
DNA: TGTGCCAGCAGTTTAACAGAAAGGGACTATGGCTACACCTTC
CDR3: CASSLTERDYGYTF

V: TRBV6-6
J: TRBJ2-7
size: .
D: .
DNA: TGTGCCAGCAGTTACGTGGTAGAGTACGAGCAGTACTTC
CDR3: CASSYVVEYEQYF

V: TRBV19
J: TRBJ2-1
size: .
D: TRBD2
DNA: TGTGCCAGTAGTATAGAAACCCCCGCTAGCGGGAGCTACAATGAGCAGTTCTTC
CDR3: CASSIETPASGSYNEQFF

V: TRBV5-1
J: TRBJ2-3
size: .
D: .
DNA: TGCGCCAGCAGCTTCACAGATACGCAGTATTTT
CDR3: CASSFTDTQYF

V: TRBV11-2
J: TRBJ2-5
size: .
D: .
DNA: TGTGCCAGCAGCTTAGACCGCCTGGAGGAGACCCAGTACTTC
CDR3: CASSLDRLEETQYF

V: TRBV19
J: TRBJ2-2
size: few
D: TRBD1
DNA: TGTGCCAGTAGTGGGGGACAGACTCTAATACTTGCGAACACCGGGGAGCTGTTTTTT
CDR3: CASSGGQTLILANTGELFF

V: TRBV10-1
J: TRBJ1-3
size: once
D: .
DNA: TGCGCCAGCAGCGCACCTACGCGTCCCGGGGTCATGGGGGGAAACACCATATATTTT
CDR3: CASSAPTRPGVMGGNTIYF

V: TRBV27
J: TRBJ1-1
size: once
D: TRBD1
DNA: TGTGCCAGCAAACGACAGGGGCGTACTGAAGCTTTCTTT
CDR3: CASKRQGRTEAFF

V: TRBV2
J: TRBJ2-2
size: .
D: TRBD1
DNA: TGTGCCAGCTTGACAGGGCTCGACACCGGGGAGCTGTTTTTT
CDR3: CASLTGLDTGELFF

V: TRBV11-2
J: TRBJ2-7
size: once
D: .
DNA: TGTGCCAGCACCTCCAGTGGATGGGGCGAGCAGTACTTC
CDR3: CASTSSGWGEQYF

V: TRBV6-1
J: TRBJ2-7
size: .
D: .
DNA: TGTGCCAGCACCGGGCAGGCTTACGAGCAGTACTTC
CDR3: CASTGQAYEQYF

V: TRBV5-1
J: TRBJ2-1
size: .
D: .
DNA: TGCGCCAGCAGCTTCGACTCGGGAAGCAATGAGCAGTTCTTC
CDR3: CASSFDSGSNEQFF

V: TRBV5-6
J: TRBJ2-1
size: .
D: .
DNA: TGTGCCAGCAGAAAGAGCAATGAGCAGTTCTTC
CDR3: CASRKSNEQFF

V: TRBV10-3
J: TRBJ1-5
size: once
D: .
DNA: TGTGCCATCAGTGAGTCGGGGGCGGGTCAGCCCCAGCATTTT
CDR3: CAISESGAGQPQHF

V: TRBV10-3
J: TRBJ2-7
size: .
D: .
DNA: TGTGCCATCAGCACCCGTAGCGAGCAGTACTTC
CDR3: CAISTRSEQYF

V: TRBV5-1
J: TRBJ2-6
size: once
D: .
DNA: TGCGCCAGCAGCTTTGGAGGGGTCTCTGGGGCCAACGTCCTGACTTTC
CDR3: CASSFGGVSGANVLTF

V: TRBV7-9
J: TRBJ2-7
size: .
D: .
DNA: TGTGCCAGCAGCACAACGGCAGCGGCCGCTTTTGGACTGTACTTC
CDR3: CASSTTAAAAFGLYF

V: TRBV14
J: TRBJ2-2
size: .
D: .
DNA: TGTGCCAGCAGCCGTATGGTCGGCGGCTTAGGTCCCGGGGAGCTGTTTTTT
CDR3: CASSRMVGGLGPGELFF

V: TRBV6-1
J: TRBJ2-7
size: .
D: .
DNA: TGTGCCAGCAGTGAAGCTTGGCAGGGGGAGGTAGCGGGGAACTACGAGCAGTACTTC
CDR3: CASSEAWQGEVAGNYEQYF

V: TRBV7-9
J: TRBJ2-7
size: .
D: .
DNA: TGTGCCAGCAGCTTAGAGGTGGGCGAGCAGTACTTC
CDR3: CASSLEVGEQYF

V: TRBV5-4
J: TRBJ2-7
size: .
D: TRBD2
DNA: TGTGCCAGCAGCCTAGGCCTAGCGGGAGCCTACGAGCAGTACTTC
CDR3: CASSLGLAGAYEQYF

V: TRBV5-3
J: TRBJ2-7
size: .
D: TRBD2
DNA: TGTGCCAGAAGCGCCAAACTAGCGGGAATTTCCTACGAGCAGTACTTC
CDR3: CARSAKLAGISYEQYF

V: TRBV5-1
J: TRBJ2-3
size: .
D: TRBD2
DNA: TGCGCCAGCAGCTTGGAATCTAGCGGGAGCACAGATACGCAGTATTTT
CDR3: CASSLESSGSTDTQYF

V: TRBV11-2
J: TRBJ2-5
size: .
D: TRBD1
DNA: TGTGCCAGCAGCTTCCTGACAGGGCAGGGCGAGACCCAGTACTTC
CDR3: CASSFLTGQGETQYF

V: TRBV6-5
J: TRBJ1-1
size: .
D: .
DNA: TGTGCCAGCAGTTACCACGGCCCGGGGAACACTGAAGCTTTCTTT
CDR3: CASSYHGPGNTEAFF

V: TRBV6-1
J: TRBJ2-2
size: .
D: .
DNA: TGTGCCAGCCAACGGGCGGCAGCGACCGGGGAGCTGTTTTTT
CDR3: CASQRAAATGELFF

V: TRBV11-2
J: TRBJ2-7
size: .
D: .
DNA: TGTGCCAGCAGCCTCGGTGGGGGTTCTCATGGCGAGCAGTACTTC
CDR3: CASSLGGGSHGEQYF

V: TRBV29-1
J: TRBJ1-2
size: .
D: .
DNA: TGCAGCGTTGACCCAGGGGATGGCTACACCTTC
CDR3: CSVDPGDGYTF

V: TRBV7-6
J: TRBJ2-7
size: .
D: .
DNA: TGTGCCAGCAGCCGTGGGCCGCACGAGCAGTACTTC
CDR3: CASSRGPHEQYF

V: TRBV28
J: TRBJ2-4
size: .
D: .
DNA: TGTGCCAGCAGGGAGGAAAACATTCAGTACTTC
CDR3: CASREENIQYF

V: TRBV6-5
J: TRBJ2-1
size: .
D: .
DNA: TGTGCCAGCAGTCCGTTTGCAGGCTCCTACAATGAGCAGTTCTTC
CDR3: CASSPFAGSYNEQFF

V: TRBV11-2
J: TRBJ2-4
size: .
D: TRBD2
DNA: TGTGCCAGCACAGCGGGGACGGCCAAAAACATTCAGTACTTC
CDR3: CASTAGTAKNIQYF